This entry describes one T cell receptor beta chain. This clonotype occurred many times. Its binding antigen is unknown. Per-nucleotide qualities are absent, and no much larger clonotype sits a single base away. From cysteine to phenylalanine, the CDR3 is 11 amino acids long. Here the CDR3 DNA is all that survives: 33 bases in frame from base 1. V loses 7 bases of germline sequence and J loses 5 bases, and the interval between the two ends is 11 bases. From a lookup of the germline V gene, CDR1 and CDR2 are SQVTM and ANQGSEA. This entry belongs to a study of CD8 T cells in ankylosing spondylitis (dated by TCRdb to the late 2010s). Background for the entire study: T cell receptor beta repertoires were profiled in healthy donors and ankylosing spondylitis patients so that disease-linked TCR variants could be found. The full study cohort comprised approximately 23 ankylosing spondylitis patients and some 100 healthy donors. Peripheral blood was sampled, and synovial fluid was additionally collected from ankylosing spondylitis patients.

For sequencing, an Illumina HiSeq 2500 was employed. Quantitative 5'-RACE with molecular barcodes was used to prepare TCR beta libraries. Per the source publication's procedure: A new computational method, built on a probabilistic model of VDJ rearrangement, was used to identify disease-linked TCR variants. The public reads were reanalyzed by TCRdb: fastp trimming at Q25, MiXCR alignment, in-frame beta chains only. Each entry is one CDR3 protein sequence, shown with its most common DNA and genes. V and J calls and clone size were set by TCRdb, not the authors. Counted in this sample were some 250,000 distinct CDR3 sequences; roughly a quarter of them appeared once. The leading ten clones occupy approximately 0.61% of the sample. Summary of the overall study and its limitations: Significant enrichment of the disease-linked clones was reported in matched synovial fluid samples from ankylosing spondylitis patients. Blood from ankylosing spondylitis patients appeared to be characterized by a TCR beta motif composed of eight or nine highly homologous amino acid variants. The disease-linked clones showed a CD8+ phenotype and occurred at relatively low frequencies in peripheral blood. Some motif variants were previously reported in synovial fluid and blood of reactive arthritis patients, suggesting common disease-initiation mechanisms.

Recombination linked TRBV29-1 to TRBJ2-5; 6 matching bases give a weak D call of TRBD2. Sequencing was carried out using blood, either unsorted or a sorted T cell fraction (not recorded which). This receptor was taken from a male donor with ankylosing spondylitis or in good health (not recorded which). The CDR3 reads as follows: CSATSGETQYF. The DNA is as follows: TGCAGCGCGACAAGCGGGGAGACCCAGTACTTC. Joined to the reference TRBV29-1 and TRBJ2-5 proteins, this CDR3 gives the full variable domain: SAVISQKPSRDICQRGTSLTIQCQVDSQVTMMFWYRQQPGQSLTLIATANQGSEATYESGFVIDKFPISRPNLTFSTLTVSNMSPEDSSIYLCSATSGETQYFGPGTRLLVL.